This T cell receptor beta chain was sequenced in a study of T cells expressing NK-cell markers. TCRdb re-called the 5' RACE reads; one entry per CDR3 protein, DNA not given. This table lists about 370,000 distinct CDR3 sequences. The CDR3 loop spans 12 amino acids. Per the germline V gene, CDR1 is SEHNR and CDR2 is FQNEAQ (reference sequence). This TCR was sampled from a woman aged 45-60 years in good health. Sequencing was done on a sample of blood T cells: a sorted CD56 or NKG2C T cell subset, CD4+ or CD8+ T cells, or bulk PBMC T cells (not recorded which). V usage is TRBV7-9 and J usage is TRBJ1-1; the D call of TRBD1 rests on TCRdb alone, since no DNA is present to check it. CDR3 region: CASRKGTAEAFF.